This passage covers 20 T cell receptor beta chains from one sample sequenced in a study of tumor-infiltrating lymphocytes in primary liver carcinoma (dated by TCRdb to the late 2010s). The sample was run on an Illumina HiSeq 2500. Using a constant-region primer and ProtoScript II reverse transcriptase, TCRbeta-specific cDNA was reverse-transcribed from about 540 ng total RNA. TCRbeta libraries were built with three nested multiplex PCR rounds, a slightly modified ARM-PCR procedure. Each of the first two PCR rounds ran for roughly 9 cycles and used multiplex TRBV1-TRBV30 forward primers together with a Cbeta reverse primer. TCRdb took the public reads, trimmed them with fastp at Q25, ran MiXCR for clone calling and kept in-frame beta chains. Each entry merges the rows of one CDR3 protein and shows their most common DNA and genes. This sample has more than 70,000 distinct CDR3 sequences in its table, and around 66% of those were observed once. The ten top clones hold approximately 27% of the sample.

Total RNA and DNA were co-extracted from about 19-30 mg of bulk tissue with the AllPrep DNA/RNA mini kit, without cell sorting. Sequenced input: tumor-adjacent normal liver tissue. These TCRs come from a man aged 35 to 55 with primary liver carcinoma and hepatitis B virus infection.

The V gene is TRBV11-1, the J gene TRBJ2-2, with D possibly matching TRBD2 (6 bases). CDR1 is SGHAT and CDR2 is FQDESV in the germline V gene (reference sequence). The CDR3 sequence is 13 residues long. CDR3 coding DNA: TGTACTAGCAGCTTAGTGCGTTTCGGGGAGCTGTTTTTT. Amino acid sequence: CTSSLVRFGELFF.

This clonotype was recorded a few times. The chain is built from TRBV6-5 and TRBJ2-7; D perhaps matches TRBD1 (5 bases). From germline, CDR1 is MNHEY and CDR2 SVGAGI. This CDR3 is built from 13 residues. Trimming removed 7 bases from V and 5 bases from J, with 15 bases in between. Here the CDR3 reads CASKKGVLNEQYF. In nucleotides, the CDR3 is TGTGCCAGCAAGAAAGGGGTGTTGAACGAGCAGTACTTC.

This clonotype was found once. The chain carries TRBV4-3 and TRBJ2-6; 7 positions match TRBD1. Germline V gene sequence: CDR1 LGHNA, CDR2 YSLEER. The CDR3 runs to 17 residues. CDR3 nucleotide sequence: TGCTTCAGCAGCCCGAACAGGGGAGACTCTGGGGCCAACGTCCTGACTTTC. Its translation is CFSSPNRGDSGANVLTF.

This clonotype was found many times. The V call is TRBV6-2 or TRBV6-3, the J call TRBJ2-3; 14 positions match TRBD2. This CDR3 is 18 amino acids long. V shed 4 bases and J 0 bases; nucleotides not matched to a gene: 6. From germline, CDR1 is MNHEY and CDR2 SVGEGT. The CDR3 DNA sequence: TGTGCCAGCAGTTGGACTAGCGGGAGGATCGCTAGCACAGATACGCAGTATTTT. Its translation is CASSWTSGRIASTDTQYF.

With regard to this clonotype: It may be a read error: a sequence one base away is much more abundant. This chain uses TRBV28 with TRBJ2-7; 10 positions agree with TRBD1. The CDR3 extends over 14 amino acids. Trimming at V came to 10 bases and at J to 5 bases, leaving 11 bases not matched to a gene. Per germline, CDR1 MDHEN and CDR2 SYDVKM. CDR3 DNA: TGTGCCAACAGGCGGACAGGGGGAGGTAACGAGCAGTACTTC. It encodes CANRRTGGGNEQYF.

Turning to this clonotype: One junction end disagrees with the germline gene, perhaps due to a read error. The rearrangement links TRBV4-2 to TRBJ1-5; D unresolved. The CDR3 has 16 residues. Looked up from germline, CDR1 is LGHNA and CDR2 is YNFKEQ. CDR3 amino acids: CGSSQEPGISSQPQHF. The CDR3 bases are TGTGGCAGCAGCCAAGAGCCCGGGATTAGCAGTCAGCCCCAGCATTTT.

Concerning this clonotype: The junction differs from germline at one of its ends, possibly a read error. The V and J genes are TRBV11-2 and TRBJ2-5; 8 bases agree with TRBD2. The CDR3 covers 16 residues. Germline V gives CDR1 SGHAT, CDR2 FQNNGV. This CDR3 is CAGSQTPGGGQETQYF. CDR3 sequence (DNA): TGTGCCGGCAGCCAAACTCCTGGCGGGGGGCAAGAGACCCAGTATTTC.

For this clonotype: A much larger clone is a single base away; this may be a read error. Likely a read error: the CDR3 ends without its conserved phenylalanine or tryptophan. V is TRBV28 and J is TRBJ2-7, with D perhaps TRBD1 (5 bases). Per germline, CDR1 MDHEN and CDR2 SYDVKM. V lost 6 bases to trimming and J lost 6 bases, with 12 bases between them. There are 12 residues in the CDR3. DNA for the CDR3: TGTGCCAGCAGGCCACTACAGGCCGAGCAGTACATC. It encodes CASRPLQAEQYI.

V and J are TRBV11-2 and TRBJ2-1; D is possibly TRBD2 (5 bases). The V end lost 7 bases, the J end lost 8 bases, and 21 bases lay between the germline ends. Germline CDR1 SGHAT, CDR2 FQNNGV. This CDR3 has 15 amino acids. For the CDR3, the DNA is TGTGCCAGCAACCGACGTAGGGATAAGGACTATGAGCAGTTCTTC. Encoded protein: CASNRRRDKDYEQFF.

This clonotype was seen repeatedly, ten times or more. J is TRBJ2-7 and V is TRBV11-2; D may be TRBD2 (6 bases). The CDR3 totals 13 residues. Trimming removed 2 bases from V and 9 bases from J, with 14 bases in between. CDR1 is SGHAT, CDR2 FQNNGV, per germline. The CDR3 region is CASSLSELASQYF. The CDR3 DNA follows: TGTGCCAGCAGCTTAAGTGAGCTAGCGTCGCAGTACTTC.

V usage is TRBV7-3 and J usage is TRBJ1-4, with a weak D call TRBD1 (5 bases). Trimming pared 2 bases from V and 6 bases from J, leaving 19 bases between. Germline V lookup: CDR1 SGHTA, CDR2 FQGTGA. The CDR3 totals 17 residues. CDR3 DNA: TGTGCCAGCAGCTTACCCTCCGACCTCAGGGTTGATGAAAAACTGTTTTTT. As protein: CASSLPSDLRVDEKLFF.

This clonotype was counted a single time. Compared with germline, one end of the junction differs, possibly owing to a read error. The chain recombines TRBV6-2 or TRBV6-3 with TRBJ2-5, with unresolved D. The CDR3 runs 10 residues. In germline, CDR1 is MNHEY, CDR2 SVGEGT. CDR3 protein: CACSEETQYF. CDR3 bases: TGTGCCTGCAGTGAAGAGACCCAGTATTTC.

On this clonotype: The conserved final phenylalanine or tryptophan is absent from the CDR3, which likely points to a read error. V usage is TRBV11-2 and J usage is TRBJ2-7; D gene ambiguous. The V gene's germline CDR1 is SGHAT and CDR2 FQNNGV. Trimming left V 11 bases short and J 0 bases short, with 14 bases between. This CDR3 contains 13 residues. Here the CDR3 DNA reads TGTGCCTACAGCTTTGATGGCTCCTACGAGCAGTACCTC. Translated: CAYSFDGSYEQYL.

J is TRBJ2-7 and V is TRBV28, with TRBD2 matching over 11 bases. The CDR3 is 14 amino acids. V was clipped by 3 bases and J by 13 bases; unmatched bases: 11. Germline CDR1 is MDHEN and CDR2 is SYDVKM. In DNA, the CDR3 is TGTGCCAGCAGTTTTCTAGCGGGGGGCTACTATCAATACTTC. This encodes CASSFLAGGYYQYF. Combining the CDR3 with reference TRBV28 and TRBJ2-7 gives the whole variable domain DVKVTQSSRYLVKRTGEKVFLECVQDMDHENMFWYRQDPGLGLRLIYFSYDVKMKEKGDIPEGYSVSREKKERFSLILESASTNQTSMYLCASSFLAGGYYQYFGPGTRLTVT.

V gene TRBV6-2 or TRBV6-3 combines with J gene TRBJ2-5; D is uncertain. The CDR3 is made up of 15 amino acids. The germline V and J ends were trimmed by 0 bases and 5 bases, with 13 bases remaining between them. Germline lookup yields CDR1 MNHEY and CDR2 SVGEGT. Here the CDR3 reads CASSYSRVPVETQYF. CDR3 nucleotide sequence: TGTGCCAGCAGTTACTCTAGGGTACCCGTGGAGACCCAGTACTTC.

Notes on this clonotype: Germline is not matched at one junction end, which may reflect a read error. The CDR3 DNA is TGTGCCAACAGTGAACTGGGACTAAACAATGAGCAGTTCTTC. Protein sequence: CANSELGLNNEQFF. The rearrangement links TRBV6-1 to TRBJ2-1, with 7 bases that match TRBD2. Germline loops: CDR1 MNHNS, CDR2 SASEGT. The CDR3 has 14 residues.

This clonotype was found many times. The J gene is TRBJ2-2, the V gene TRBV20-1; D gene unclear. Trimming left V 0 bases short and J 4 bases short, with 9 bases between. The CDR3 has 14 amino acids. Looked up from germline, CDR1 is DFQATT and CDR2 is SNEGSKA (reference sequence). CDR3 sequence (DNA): TGCAGTGCTAGAGAAGGGTCCCGCACCGGGGAGCTGTTTTTT. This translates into CSAREGSRTGELFF.

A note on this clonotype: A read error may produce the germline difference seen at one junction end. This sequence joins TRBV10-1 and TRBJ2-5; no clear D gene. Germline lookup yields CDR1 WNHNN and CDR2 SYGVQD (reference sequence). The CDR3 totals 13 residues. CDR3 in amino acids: CASSDSSKETKYF. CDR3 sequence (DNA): TGCGCCAGCAGCGATAGCAGTAAAGAGACCAAGTACTTC.

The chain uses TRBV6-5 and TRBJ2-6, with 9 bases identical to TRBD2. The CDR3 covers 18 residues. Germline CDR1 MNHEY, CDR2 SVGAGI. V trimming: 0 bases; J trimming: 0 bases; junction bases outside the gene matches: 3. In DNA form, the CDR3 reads TGTGCCAGCAGTTACTCGCGGGGGGGGCCCTCTGGGGCCAACGTCCTGACTTTC. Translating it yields CASSYSRGGPSGANVLTF.

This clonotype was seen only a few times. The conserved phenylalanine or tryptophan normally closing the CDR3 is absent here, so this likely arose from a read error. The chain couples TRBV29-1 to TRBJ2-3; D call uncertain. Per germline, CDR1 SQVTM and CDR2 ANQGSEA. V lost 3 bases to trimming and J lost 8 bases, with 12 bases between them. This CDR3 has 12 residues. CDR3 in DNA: TGCAGCGTTGAGGGAAGTACGGGTACGCAGTATTCT. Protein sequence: CSVEGSTGTQYS.